This T cell receptor beta chain came from a study of CD8 T cells in Susac syndrome. Study as a whole: Susac syndrome patients were untreated, on corticosteroids with some adding intravenous immunoglobulin, or on intravenous immunoglobulin only. Study findings and constraints: The CD4+ T cell repertoires in Susac syndrome did not show any clonal expansion.

CDR3 length: 14 amino acids. The germline V and J ends were trimmed by 5 bases and 1 base, with 15 bases remaining between them. Germline-derived CDR1 and CDR2 are GTSNPN and SVGIG (reference sequence). Note on this clonotype: The antigen is unknown.

RNA, at 0.5 to 1 ug, was reverse transcribed with random hexamers. TCR beta CDR3 was amplified by immunoSEQ multiplex PCR. This amplification extended across 54 Vbeta and 13 Jbeta segments. MiXCR was run by TCRdb on the immunoSEQ multiplex PCR reads, yielding one entry per CDR3 protein. The table shows about 170,000 distinct CDR3 sequences, with about 96% occurring only once. The chain combines TRBV30 with TRBJ2-7; D is ambiguous. This TCR was recovered from a human donor with Susac syndrome. The sequencing sample was made of CD4+ T cells from PBMCs. CDR3 sequence reads: CAWAKPTVSYEQYF. CDR3 sequence (DNA): TGTGCCTGGGCGAAACCGACTGTTTCCTACGAGCAGTACTTC.